This T cell receptor beta chain stems from a study of cytomegalovirus exposure and HLA in healthy donors. In this sample, this clone turned up a few times. PCR employed 60 Vbeta and 13 Jbeta primers. Clones were read by immunoSEQ multiplex PCR, and TCRdb kept only the in-frame ones, dropping some. This table has under 150,000 clones, about 80% appearing once. Germline CDR1 and CDR2: SGHNT and YYREEE (reference sequence). This CDR3 region has 17 residues. The ends were cut back, 3 bases at V and 0 bases at J, with 19 bases in the middle. Nominally healthy donors provided the samples, though records likely missed some immune exposures.

Sequencing was carried out using PBMCs. V usage is TRBV5-4 and J usage is TRBJ2-7, with D possibly being TRBD1 (5 bases). This sequence was found in a male donor in good health and CMV-seronegative. CDR3: CASSWSSRGSTSYEQYF. For the CDR3, the DNA is TGTGCCAGCAGCTGGAGTAGTAGGGGCTCGACCTCCTACGAGCAGTACTTC.